This T cell receptor beta chain was found in a study of post-analysis software for immune sequencing data. The V gene's germline CDR1 is MGHRA and CDR2 YSYEKL. This CDR3 contains 15 residues. V lost 1 base to trimming and J lost 7 bases, with 14 bases between them. This clonotype showed up just a few times. Its antigen is not known. Unique molecular identifiers tagged the TCR beta cDNA libraries. From the PCR reads, TCRdb called clonotypes with MiXCR, one entry per CDR3 protein. The sample consists of hundreds of thousands of distinct CDR3 sequences, approximately 39% of them appearing once. Study findings and constraints: Five TRBV segments appeared more often in patients than in controls, and TRBV5-6, TRBV5-1 and TRBV20-1 were among these. Analysis by F measure revealed that same-batch samples clustered strongly together.

The sample was blood. This clonotype was sampled from a girl aged 2 to 9 with multiple sclerosis. The V and J genes are TRBV4-1 and TRBJ2-1; perhaps TRBD1 as D (5 bases). CDR3: CASSQGIGNRNEQFF. As DNA, the CDR3 is TGCGCCAGCAGCCAAGGGATCGGAAACAGGAATGAGCAGTTCTTC.